This T cell receptor (beta chain) derives from a study of PD-1 blockade in classical Hodgkin lymphoma. Across the study: Nivolumab 3 mg/kg was given intravenously every 2 weeks.

V was clipped by 5 bases and J by 0 bases; unmatched bases: 2. CDR1 and CDR2 from the germline V gene are SGHRS and YFSETQ. The CDR3 sequence is 14 residues long. Every one of the patients relapsed after autologous stem cell transplantation (brentuximab vedotin exposure was variable). This clone was counted a single time. Some clones are missing from TCRdb's copy, which holds only in-frame ones; the method was immunoSEQ multiplex PCR. This sample yields about 86,000 clones, of which roughly 89% are seen a single time; about 10% belongs to the top ten. The sequence was collected from a human donor with classical Hodgkin lymphoma. The chain uses TRBV5-1 and TRBJ1-2, with 9 bases aligning to TRBD1. Sequencing used peripheral blood mononuclear cells (PBMCs), obtained before the second cycle of nivolumab. CDR3 coding DNA: TGCGCCAGCAGACAGGGGGCGGCTAACTATGGCTACACCTTC. It is translated as CASRQGAANYGYTF.